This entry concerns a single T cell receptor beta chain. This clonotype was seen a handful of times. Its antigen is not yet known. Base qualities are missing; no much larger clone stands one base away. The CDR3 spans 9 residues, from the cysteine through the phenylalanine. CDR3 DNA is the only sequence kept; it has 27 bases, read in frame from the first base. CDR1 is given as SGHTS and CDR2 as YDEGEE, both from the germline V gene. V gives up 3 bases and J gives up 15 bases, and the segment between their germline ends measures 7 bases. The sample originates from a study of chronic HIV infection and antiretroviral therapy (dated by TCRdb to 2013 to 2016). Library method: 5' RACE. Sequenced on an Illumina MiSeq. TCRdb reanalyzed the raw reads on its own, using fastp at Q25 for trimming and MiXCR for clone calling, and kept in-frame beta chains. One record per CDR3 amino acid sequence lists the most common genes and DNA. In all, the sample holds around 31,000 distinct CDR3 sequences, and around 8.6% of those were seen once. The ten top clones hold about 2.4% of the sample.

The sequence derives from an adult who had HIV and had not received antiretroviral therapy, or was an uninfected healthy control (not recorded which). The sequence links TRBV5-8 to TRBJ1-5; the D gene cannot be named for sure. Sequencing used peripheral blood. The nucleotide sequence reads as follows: TGTGCCAGCAGCTCTGGGAGGCATTTT. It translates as CASSSGRHF. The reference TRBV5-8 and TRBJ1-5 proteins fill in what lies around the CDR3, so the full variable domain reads EAGVTQSPTHLIKTRGQQATLRCSPISGHTSVYWYQQALGLGLQFLLWYDEGEERNRGNFPPRFSGRQFPNYSSELNVNALELEDSALYLCASSSGRHFGDGTRLSIL.